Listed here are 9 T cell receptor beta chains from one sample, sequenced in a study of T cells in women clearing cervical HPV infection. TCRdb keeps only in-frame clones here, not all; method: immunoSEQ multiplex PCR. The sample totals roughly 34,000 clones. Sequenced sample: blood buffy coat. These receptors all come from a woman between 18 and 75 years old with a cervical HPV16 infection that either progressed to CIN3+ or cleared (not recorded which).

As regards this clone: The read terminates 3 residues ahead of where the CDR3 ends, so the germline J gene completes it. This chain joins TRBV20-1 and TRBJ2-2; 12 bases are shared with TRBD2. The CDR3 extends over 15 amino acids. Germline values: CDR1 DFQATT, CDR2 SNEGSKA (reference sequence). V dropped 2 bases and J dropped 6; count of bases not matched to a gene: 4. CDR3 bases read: TGCAGTGCTAGAAGACTAGCGGGGGCAGCCGGGGAG. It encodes CSARRLAGAAGE. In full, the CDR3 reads CSARRLAGAAGELFF.

CDR3 DNA (partial): TGCAGTGCTAGAGATGTCGGGGGTCAGCCC. This encodes CSARDVGGQP. The complete CDR3 reads CSARDVGGQPQHF. This chain joins TRBV20-1 and TRBJ1-5, with a tentative D call TRBD1 (5 bases). The read terminates 3 residues ahead of where the CDR3 ends, so the germline J gene completes it. Germline assignment: CDR1 DFQATT and CDR2 SNEGSKA (reference sequence). Deletions cut 0 bases from V and 6 bases from J, with 9 bases between. CDR3 length: 13 amino acids.

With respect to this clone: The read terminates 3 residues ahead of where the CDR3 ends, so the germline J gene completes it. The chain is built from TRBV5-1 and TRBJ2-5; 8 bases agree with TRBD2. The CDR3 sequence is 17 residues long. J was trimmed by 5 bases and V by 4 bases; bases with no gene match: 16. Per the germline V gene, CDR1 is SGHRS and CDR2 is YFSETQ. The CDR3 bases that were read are TGCGCCAGCAGCCATGCCGACCGGGGGGGGCTGAGGGAGACC. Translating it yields CASSHADRGGLRET. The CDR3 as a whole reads CASSHADRGGLRETQYF.

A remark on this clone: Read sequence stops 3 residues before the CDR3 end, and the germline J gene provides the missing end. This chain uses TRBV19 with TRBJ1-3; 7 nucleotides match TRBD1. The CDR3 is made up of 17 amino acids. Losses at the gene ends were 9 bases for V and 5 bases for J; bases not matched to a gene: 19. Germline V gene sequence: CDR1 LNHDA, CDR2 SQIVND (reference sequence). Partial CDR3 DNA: TGTGCCAGCCGAAGAATTCTGGGACAGAGTAAACGAAACACC. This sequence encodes CASRRILGQSKRNT. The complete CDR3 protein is CASRRILGQSKRNTIYF.

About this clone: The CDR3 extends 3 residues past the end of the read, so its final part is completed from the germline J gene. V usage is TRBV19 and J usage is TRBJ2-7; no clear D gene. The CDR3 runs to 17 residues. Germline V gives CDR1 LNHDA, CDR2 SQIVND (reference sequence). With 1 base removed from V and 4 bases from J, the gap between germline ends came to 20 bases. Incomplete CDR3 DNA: TGTGCCAGTAGTATAGCCCTCATGACACCTTCCACGTACGAG. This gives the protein CASSIALMTPSTYE. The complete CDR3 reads CASSIALMTPSTYEQYF. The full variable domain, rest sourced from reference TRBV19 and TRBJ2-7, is DGGITQSPKYLFRKEGQNVTLSCEQNLNHDAMYWYRQDPGQGLRLIYYSQIVNDFQKGDIAEGYSVSREKKESFPLTVTSAQKNPTAFYLCASSIALMTPSTYEQYFGPGTRLTVT.

The covered CDR3 bases are TGTGCCAGCAGGGAGACAGGTCAGGATGGT. Its translation: CASRETGQDG. The full CDR3 protein reads CASRETGQDGQYF. The chain links TRBV18 to TRBJ2-4, with a weak D call TRBD1 (6 bases). The read ends 3 residues early relative to the CDR3; the germline J gene fills the gap. The CDR3 loop spans 13 amino acids. Germline V gene data show CDR1 as KGHSH and CDR2 as LQKENI. The variable domain in full, completed from reference TRBV18 and TRBJ2-4, reads NAGVMQNPRHLVRRRGQEARLRCSPMKGHSHVYWYRQLPEEGLKFMVYLQKENIIDESGMPKERFSAEFPKEGPSILRIQQVVRGDSAAYFCASRETGQDGQYFGAGTRLSVL.

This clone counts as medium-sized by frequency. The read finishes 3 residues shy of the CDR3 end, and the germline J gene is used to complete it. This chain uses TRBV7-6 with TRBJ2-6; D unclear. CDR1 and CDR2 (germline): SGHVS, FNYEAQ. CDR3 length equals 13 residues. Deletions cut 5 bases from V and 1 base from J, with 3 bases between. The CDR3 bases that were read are TGTGCCAGCAGCCCATCTGGGGCCAACGTC. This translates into CASSPSGANV. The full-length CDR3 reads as CASSPSGANVLTF.

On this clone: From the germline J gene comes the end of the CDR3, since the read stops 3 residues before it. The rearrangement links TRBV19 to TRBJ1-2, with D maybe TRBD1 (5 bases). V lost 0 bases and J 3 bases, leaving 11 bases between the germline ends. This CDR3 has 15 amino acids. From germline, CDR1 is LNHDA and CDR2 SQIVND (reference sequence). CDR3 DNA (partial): TGTGCCAGTAGTATAGAAGGCCGGGGGGACTATGGC. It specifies CASSIEGRGDYG. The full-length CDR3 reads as CASSIEGRGDYGYTF.

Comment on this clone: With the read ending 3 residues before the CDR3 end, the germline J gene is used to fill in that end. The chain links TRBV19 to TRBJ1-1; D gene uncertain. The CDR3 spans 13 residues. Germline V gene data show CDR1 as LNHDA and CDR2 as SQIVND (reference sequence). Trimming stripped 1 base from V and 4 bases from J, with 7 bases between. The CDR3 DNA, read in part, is TGTGCCAGTAGTATAGGTCGAGGCACTGAA. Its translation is CASSIGRGTE. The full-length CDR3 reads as CASSIGRGTEAFF.